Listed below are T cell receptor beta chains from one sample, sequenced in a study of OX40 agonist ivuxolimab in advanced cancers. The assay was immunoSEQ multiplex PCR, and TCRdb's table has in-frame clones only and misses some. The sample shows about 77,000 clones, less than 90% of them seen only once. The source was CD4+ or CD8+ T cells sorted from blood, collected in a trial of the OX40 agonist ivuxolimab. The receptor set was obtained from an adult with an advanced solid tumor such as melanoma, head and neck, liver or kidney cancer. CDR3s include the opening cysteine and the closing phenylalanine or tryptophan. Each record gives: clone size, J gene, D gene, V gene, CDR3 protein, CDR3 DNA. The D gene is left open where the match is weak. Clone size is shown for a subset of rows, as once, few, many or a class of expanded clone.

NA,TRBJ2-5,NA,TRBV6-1,CASGRAQEETQYF,TGTGCCAGCGGGCGGGCTCAGGAGGAGACCCAGTACTTC
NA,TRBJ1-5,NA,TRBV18,CASSPPGGTSNQPQHF,TGTGCCAGCTCACCACCGGGAGGGACTAGCAATCAGCCCCAGCATTTT
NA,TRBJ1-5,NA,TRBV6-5,CASSYSSGPGQPQHF,TGTGCCAGCAGTTACTCGAGTGGACCTGGCCAGCCCCAGCATTTT
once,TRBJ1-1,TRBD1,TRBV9,CASSVAPGTDGNTEAFF,TGTGCCAGCAGCGTAGCCCCTGGGACAGACGGGAACACTGAAGCTTTCTTT
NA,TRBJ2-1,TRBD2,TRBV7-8,CASSYSGGIQFF,TGTGCCAGCAGCTACAGCGGGGGCATCCAGTTCTTC
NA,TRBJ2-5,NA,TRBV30,CAWSPQETQYF,TGTGCCTGGAGTCCACAAGAGACCCAGTACTTC
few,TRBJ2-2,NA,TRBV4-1,CASSQVLGTGELFF,TGCGCCAGCAGCCAAGTGCTGGGCACCGGGGAGCTGTTTTTT
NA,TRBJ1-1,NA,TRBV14,CASSYTGLMNTEAFF,TGTGCCAGCAGCTATACGGGACTGATGAACACTGAAGCTTTCTTT
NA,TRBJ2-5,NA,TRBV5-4,CASSRGSSGFIETQYF,TGTGCCAGCAGCCGGGGGAGTAGCGGCTTTATAGAGACCCAGTACTTC
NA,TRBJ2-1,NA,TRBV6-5,CASSYATAYNEQFF,TGTGCCAGCAGTTACGCCACGGCCTACAATGAGCAGTTCTTC
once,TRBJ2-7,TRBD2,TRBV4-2,CASSQGAGGPYEQYF,TGTGCCAGCAGCCAAGGAGCGGGGGGGCCCTACGAGCAGTACTTC
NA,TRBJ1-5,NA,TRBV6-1,CASSELTNQPQHF,TGTGCCAGCAGTGAGTTGACCAACCAGCCCCAGCATTTT
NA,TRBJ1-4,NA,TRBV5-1,CASTPGLANEKLFF,TGCGCCAGCACCCCGGGTTTAGCTAATGAAAAACTGTTTTTT
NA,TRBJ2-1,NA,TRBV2,CASSGQIPTDEQFF,TGTGCCAGCAGTGGACAGATACCTACCGATGAGCAGTTCTTC
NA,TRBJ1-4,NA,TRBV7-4,CASSLGAIATNEKLFF,TGTGCCAGCAGCTTAGGGGCGATCGCAACTAATGAAAAACTGTTTTTT
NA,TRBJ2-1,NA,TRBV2,CASGRRGKGDEQFF,TGTGCCAGCGGTAGGCGGGGTAAGGGGGATGAGCAGTTCTTC
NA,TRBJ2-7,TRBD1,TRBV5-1,CASSHGTGREQYF,TGCGCCAGCAGCCATGGGACAGGGCGGGAGCAGTACTTC
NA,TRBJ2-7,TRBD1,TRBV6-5,CASSVDRVYEQYF,TGTGCCAGCAGTGTGGACAGGGTCTACGAGCAGTACTTC
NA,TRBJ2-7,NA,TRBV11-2,CASSLEPGPSGEQYF,TGTGCCAGCAGCTTAGAACCAGGTCCCTCGGGGGAGCAGTACTTC
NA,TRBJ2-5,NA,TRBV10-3,CAISGLGETQYF,TGTGCCATCAGTGGTTTGGGGGAGACCCAGTACTTC
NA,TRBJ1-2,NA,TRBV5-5,CASSLRDGYTF,TGTGCCAGCAGCTTAAGAGATGGCTACACCTTC
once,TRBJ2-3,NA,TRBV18,CASSSQSTDTQYF,TGTGCCAGCTCATCACAAAGCACAGATACGCAGTATTTT
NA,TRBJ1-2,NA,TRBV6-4,CASKSEEGPGGYTF,TGTGCCAGCAAGTCGGAGGAGGGGCCGGGAGGCTACACCTTC
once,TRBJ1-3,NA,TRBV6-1,CASVNYGNTIYF,TGTGCCAGCGTAAATTATGGAAACACCATATATTTT
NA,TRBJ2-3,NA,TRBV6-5,CASRTGTDTQYF,TGTGCCAGCAGAACAGGAACAGATACGCAGTATTTT
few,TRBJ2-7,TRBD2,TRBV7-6,CASSPTRFLAGVSYEQYF,TGTGCCAGCAGCCCGACAAGATTCCTAGCGGGGGTGTCCTACGAGCAGTACTTC
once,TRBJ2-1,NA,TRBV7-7,CASSSDSYNEQFF,TGTGCTAGCAGCTCCGACAGTTACAATGAGCAGTTCTTC
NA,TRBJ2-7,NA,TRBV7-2,CASSLVRGEQYF,TGTGCCAGCAGCTTAGTAAGGGGCGAGCAGTACTTC
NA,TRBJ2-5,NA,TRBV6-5,CASSHGSLYQETQYF,TGTGCCAGCAGCCATGGCTCGCTGTACCAAGAGACCCAGTACTTC
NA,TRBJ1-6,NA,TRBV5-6,CASSLGSPRGSPLHF,TGTGCCAGCAGCTTGGGTTCTCCTCGTGGTTCACCCCTCCACTTT
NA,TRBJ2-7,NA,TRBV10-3,CAISESNRDTSYEQYF,TGTGCCATCAGTGAGTCGAATCGGGACACATCCTACGAGCAGTACTTC
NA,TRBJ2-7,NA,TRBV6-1,CASRAEIYEQYF,TGTGCCTCAAGGGCAGAAATCTACGAGCAGTACTTC
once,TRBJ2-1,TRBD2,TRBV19,CASSPGTSGGHSWGEQFF,TGTGCCAGTAGTCCCGGGACTAGCGGGGGCCATTCCTGGGGTGAGCAGTTCTTC
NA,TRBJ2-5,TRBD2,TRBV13,CASSLGLAGGLETQYF,TGTGCCAGCAGCTTAGGCCTAGCGGGGGGACTGGAGACCCAGTACTTC
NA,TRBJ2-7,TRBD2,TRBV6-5,CAVSGAWGTYEQYF,TGTGCCGTTAGCGGGGCCTGGGGGACCTACGAGCAGTACTTC
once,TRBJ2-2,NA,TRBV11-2,CASSSRAGDTGELFF,TGTGCCAGCAGCTCCCGGGCAGGGGACACCGGGGAGCTGTTTTTT
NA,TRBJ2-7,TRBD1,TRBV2,CASSEGDRAYEQYF,TGTGCCAGCAGTGAAGGGGACAGGGCCTACGAGCAGTACTTC
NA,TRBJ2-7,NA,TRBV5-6,CASSQRGLSSYEQYF,TGTGCCAGCAGCCAACGGGGGTTAAGCTCCTACGAGCAGTACTTC
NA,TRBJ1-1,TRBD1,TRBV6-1,CASRLRGENTEAFF,TGTGCCAGCAGGCTCAGGGGGGAGAACACTGAAGCTTTCTTT
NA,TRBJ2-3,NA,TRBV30,CAWSIARRTQYF,TGTGCCTGGAGCATAGCGCGACGGACGCAGTATTTT
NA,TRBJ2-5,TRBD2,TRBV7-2,CASSLDGRGEQYF,TGTGCCAGCAGCTTAGACGGGCGGGGGGAGCAGTACTTC
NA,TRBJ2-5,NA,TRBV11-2,CASSTDEGQETQYF,TGTGCCAGCAGCACAGATGAGGGGCAAGAGACCCAGTACTTC
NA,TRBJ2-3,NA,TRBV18,CASSPQGRTDTQYF,TGTGCCAGCTCACCACAGGGGCGAACAGATACGCAGTATTTT
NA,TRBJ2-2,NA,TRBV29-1,CSVEGQRHTGELFF,TGCAGCGTTGAGGGGCAACGCCACACCGGGGAGCTGTTTTTT
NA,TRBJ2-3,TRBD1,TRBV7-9,CASSDRASTDTQYF,TGTGCCAGCAGCGACAGGGCTAGCACAGATACGCAGTATTTT
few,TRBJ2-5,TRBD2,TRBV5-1,CASSFGLASRETQYF,TGCGCCAGCAGCTTCGGACTAGCCTCCCGTGAGACCCAGTACTTC
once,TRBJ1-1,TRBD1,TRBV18,CASFNLLSGGTEAFF,TGTGCCAGCTTCAACTTACTGTCAGGGGGCACTGAAGCTTTCTTT
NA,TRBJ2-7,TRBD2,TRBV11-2,CASSRGLAGIEQYF,TGTGCCAGCAGTCGGGGACTAGCGGGGATCGAGCAGTACTTC
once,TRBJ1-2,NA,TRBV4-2,CASSLIEGRVYGYTF,TGTGCCAGCAGCCTAATCGAGGGGCGCGTCTATGGCTACACCTTC
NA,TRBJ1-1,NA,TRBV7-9,CASSLRGSNTEAFF,TGTGCCAGCAGCTTACGAGGATCGAACACTGAAGCTTTCTTT